This passage covers 15 T cell receptor beta chains from one sample sequenced in a study of blood T cell repertoires in COVID-19. Clones were read by immunoSEQ multiplex PCR, and TCRdb kept only the in-frame ones, dropping some. Of 35,000 to 50,000 clones in the sample, approximately 77% were seen once. The source material was peripheral blood. These receptors were collected from a woman in her 70s with acute or convalescent COVID-19.

This rearrangement joins TRBV11-2 to TRBJ1-4, with 7 positions matching TRBD1. The ends lost 6 bases at V and 1 base at J; junction bases unmatched: 5. This CDR3 spans 15 amino acids. Germline V gene sequence: CDR1 SGHAT, CDR2 FQNNGV. CDR3 amino acids: CASSSDRVTNEKLFF. Here the CDR3 DNA reads TGTGCCAGCAGTTCCGACAGGGTAACTAATGAAAAACTGTTTTTT.

This chain uses TRBV5-1 with TRBJ2-1; D is possibly TRBD1 (6 bases). Germline V gene sequence: CDR1 SGHRS, CDR2 YFSETQ. The CDR3 length is 15 residues. Trimming took 2 bases from V and 4 from J, leaving 13 bases between them. The CDR3: CASSLGGAEYNEQFF. The CDR3 DNA is TGCGCCAGCAGCTTAGGGGGAGCCGAATACAATGAGCAGTTCTTC.

The chain couples TRBV13 to TRBJ1-1; 8 positions match TRBD1. The CDR3 totals 14 residues. Trimming removed 2 bases from V and 6 bases from J; junction bases left unmatched: 5. CDR1 is PRHDT and CDR2 is FYEKMQ in the germline V gene (reference sequence). CDR3 sequence: CASSLRTGKPEAFF. The CDR3 coding sequence is TGTGCCAGCAGCTTAAGGACAGGGAAACCTGAAGCTTTCTTT.

The V and J genes are TRBV6-4 and TRBJ2-2; the D gene is possibly TRBD2 (5 bases). The germline CDR1 and CDR2 sequences are MRHNA and SNTAGT. Trimming took 4 bases from V and 6 from J, leaving 12 bases between them. The length of the CDR3 is 14 residues. The CDR3 loop is CASSGGRAPGELFF. The CDR3 DNA reads TGTGCCAGCAGTGGTGGGAGAGCCCCCGGGGAGCTGTTTTTT.

This clone was counted once. The chain links TRBV27 to TRBJ1-5; TRBD1 might be the D (5 bases). Trimming removed 4 bases at V and 0 bases at J, with 10 bases between. CDR1 and CDR2 (germline): MNHEY, SMNVEV (reference sequence). This CDR3 has 15 residues. This chain's CDR3 is CASSYRGTSNQPQHF. In DNA, the CDR3 is TGTGCCAGCAGTTACCGGGGGACTAGCAATCAGCCCCAGCATTTT.

The chain uses TRBV13 and TRBJ1-2; D is undetermined. V was clipped by 3 bases and J by 0 bases, with 5 bases between them. CDR1 is PRHDT and CDR2 is FYEKMQ in the germline V gene (reference sequence). The CDR3 totals 13 residues. DNA of the CDR3: TGTGCCAGCAGCTTGCACTCTAACTATGGCTACACCTTC. Its protein is CASSLHSNYGYTF.

This chain links TRBV5-1 with TRBJ1-5; 7 positions agree with TRBD1. J gave up 2 bases and V 0 bases, and 2 bases lay outside the gene matches. Germline V lookup: CDR1 SGHRS, CDR2 YFSETQ. CDR3 size: 15 residues. The CDR3 coding sequence is TGCGCCAGCAGCTTGGAGGGGGCGGGCAATCAGCCCCAGCATTTT. Translation gives CASSLEGAGNQPQHF.

This clone was found a few times. The chain combines TRBV5-4 with TRBJ2-7; D possibly corresponds to TRBD1 (6 bases). Germline CDR1 and CDR2: SGHNT and YYREEE (reference sequence). The CDR3 extends over 12 amino acids. Between the trimmed V and J ends, which lost 4 bases and 2 bases, there was a span of 7 bases. CDR3 sequence: CASSRTAYEQYF. The CDR3 DNA follows: TGTGCCAGCAGCCGGACAGCCTACGAGCAGTACTTC.

The V gene is TRBV11-2, the J gene TRBJ1-1; 7 positions agree with TRBD1. This CDR3 is 16 amino acids long. The ends lost 3 bases at V and 2 bases at J; junction bases unmatched: 9. Germline CDR1 and CDR2: SGHAT and FQNNGV. In DNA, the CDR3 is TGTGCCAGCAGCTTCGCCGAGGGGGCTTTTAACACTGAAGCTTTCTTT. Translated, it gives CASSFAEGAFNTEAFF. Full variable domain (missing parts from reference TRBV11-2 and TRBJ1-1): EAGVAQSPRYKIIEKRQSVAFWCNPISGHATLYWYQQILGQGPKLLIQFQNNGVVDDSQLPKDRFSAERLKGVDSTLKIQPAKLEDSAVYLCASSFAEGAFNTEAFFGQGTRLTVV.

The chain carries TRBV10-1 and TRBJ1-1, with D possibly matching TRBD1 (6 bases). CDR1 and CDR2 (germline): WNHNN, SYGVQD (reference sequence). The CDR3 is made up of 14 amino acids. Deletions cut 0 bases from V and 5 bases from J, with 10 bases between. CDR3 in amino acids: CASSESQGWTEAFF. The CDR3 DNA reads TGCGCCAGCAGTGAGTCTCAGGGGTGGACTGAAGCTTTCTTT.

This chain joins TRBV28 and TRBJ2-7; 11 positions match TRBD1. V lost 6 bases and J lost 3; bases outside the gene matches: 4. The CDR3 runs to 14 residues. Germline values: CDR1 MDHEN, CDR2 SYDVKM. The CDR3 sequence: CASRGQGAIYEQYF. DNA of the CDR3: TGTGCCAGCAGAGGACAGGGGGCAATCTACGAGCAGTACTTC.

The chain uses TRBV30 and TRBJ1-2; D remains ambiguous. Trimming cost V 6 bases and J 5 bases, with 13 bases left between them. There are 12 residues in the CDR3. Per germline, CDR1 GTSNPN and CDR2 SVGIG (reference sequence). In DNA, the CDR3 is TGTGCCTGTCTGATGGAGGATTATGGCTACACCTTC. Translating gives CACLMEDYGYTF.

V is TRBV6-6 and J is TRBJ2-2; weak D call: TRBD1 (7 bases). Germline-derived CDR1 and CDR2 are MNHNY and SVGAGI (reference sequence). The V gene lost 6 bases and the J gene lost 6 bases, with 20 bases spanning the gap. CDR3 length: 16 amino acids. CDR3 protein: CASSSYQGEVAGELFF. The CDR3, as DNA: TGTGCCAGCAGCTCCTATCAGGGGGAGGTGGCCGGGGAGCTGTTTTTT.

Remarks on this clone: Compared with germline, one end of the junction differs, possibly owing to a read error. V is TRBV2 and J is TRBJ1-4; 7 bases map to TRBD1. The CDR3 sequence is 12 residues long. Per germline, CDR1 SNHLY and CDR2 FYNNEI. Here the CDR3 reads CASSVQGGRKKF. In DNA, the CDR3 is TGTGCCAGCAGTGTTCAAGGGGGCCGTAAGAAGTTT.

The table lists this clone with a few counts. The chain joins TRBV6-6 to TRBJ2-1; tentative D call: TRBD2 (5 bases). CDR3 length: 16 residues. Trimming stripped 2 bases from V and 0 bases from J, with 11 bases between. The germline V gene has CDR1 MNHNY and CDR2 SVGAGI (reference sequence). The CDR3 region has the DNA TGTGCCAGCAGTTACCGAGCGGCCAGCTCCTACAATGAGCAGTTCTTC. Its translation is CASSYRAASSYNEQFF.